This T cell receptor (beta chain) stems from a study of blood T cell repertoires in COVID-19. Turning to the study itself: The samples span acute and convalescent COVID-19 from the United States, Italy and Spain. Sources were T cells, B-cell-depleted T cells, or PBMCs; the material itself was cDNA or gDNA.

Points on this clone: One junction end does not reproduce the germline sequence, and a read error may be involved.

CDR3 length: 13 amino acids. The germline V gene has CDR1 SSHAT and CDR2 FNYEAQ (reference sequence). In the original analysis: Nucleated cell number was recorded as an estimate derived from reference gene primer amplification. Measured with immunoSEQ multiplex PCR; TCRdb has only the in-frame clones, and not every one. V and J calls and clone size follow that table, whereas D and trimming were derived from the DNA. The sample carries approximately 98,000 clones, 82% recorded once. The sequencing sample was made of peripheral blood. This sequence joins TRBV7-7 and TRBJ1-4; 7 bases are shared with TRBD1. This sequence originates from an older man with acute or convalescent COVID-19. The CDR3 loop reads CASSSRQGEKLFF. CDR3 in DNA: TGTGCTAGCAGCTCCCGACAGGGAGAAAAACTGTTTTTT.